A single sample is the source of the 2 T cell receptor beta chains below, sequenced in a study of shared T cell receptors in the human thymus. Data came from immunoSEQ multiplex PCR; TCRdb stores just in-frame clones and leaves some out. The data contain hundreds of thousands of clones, roughly 86% of them singletons. These records were also assigned to another study, of human thymus T cells.

The sequencing sample was made of thymocytes. The receptors come from a boy under two years old with a congenital heart defect.

The chain has TRBV7-2 and TRBJ2-3, with TRBD2 identical over 11 bases. V shed 6 bases and J 3 bases; nucleotides not matched to a gene: 8. The CDR3 consists of 16 residues. Germline V gives CDR1 SGHTA, CDR2 FQGNSA. CDR3 loop: CASSYLLAGGTDTQYF. The CDR3 nucleotides are TGTGCCAGCAGTTATCTTCTAGCGGGAGGAACAGATACGCAGTATTTT.

The chain joins TRBV5-5 to TRBJ1-1; D is perhaps TRBD1 (6 bases). Germline loops: CDR1 SGHKS, CDR2 YYEKEE (reference sequence). Trimming took off 8 bases at V and 8 bases at J, with 13 bases between the two ends. This CDR3 comprises 11 residues. As DNA, the CDR3 is TGTGCCAGTTCCCAAACAGGGGAAGCTTTCTTT. This gives the protein CASSQTGEAFF.